The source of this T cell receptor beta chain is a study of cytomegalovirus exposure and HLA in healthy donors. In the study overall: Most donors, 81% of several hundred genotyped, fell in the Caucasian-associated ancestry cluster. The study's findings and limits: In a later analysis, TCR beta V- and J-gene trimming showed a link to a missense DCLRE1C variant. As a later analysis revealed, the rate of TCR association differed by HLA locus, with DRB1 most and HLA-C fewest.

Concerning this clone itself: The antigen remains undetermined.

Amplification used 60 Vbeta primers and 13 Jbeta primers. Sequencing was performed with immunoSEQ multiplex PCR; in TCRdb, only in-frame clones are kept and a portion is missing. The table lists under 200,000 clones, around 79% of them singletons. Sequencing used PBMCs. The receptor comes from a male donor in good health and CMV-seropositive.

The CDR3 is CASTFLGQGLYGYTF. For the CDR3, the DNA is TGTGCCAGTACGTTCCTAGGACAGGGTCTTTATGGCTACACCTTC. The chain couples TRBV19 to TRBJ1-2; 8 bases are a match to TRBD1. V trimming: 7 bases; J trimming: 5 bases; junction bases outside the gene matches: 12. The germline CDR1 and CDR2 sequences are LNHDA and SQIVND (reference sequence). The CDR3 consists of 15 residues.